The 30 T cell receptor beta chains given below trace back to one sample, sequenced in a study of cytomegalovirus exposure and HLA in healthy donors. In the PCR, 60 Vbeta and 13 Jbeta primers were used. The assay was immunoSEQ multiplex PCR, and TCRdb's table has in-frame clones only and misses some. The sample holds more than 150,000 clones, more than 75% seen once. The material sequenced was PBMCs. The receptors were gathered from a man aged 35 to 55 in good health and CMV-seronegative.

CDR3 sequence: CASSQGLAGGQETQYF. CDR3 in DNA: TGTGCCAGCTCCCAAGGACTAGCGGGGGGCCAAGAGACCCAGTACTTC. The J gene is TRBJ2-5, the V gene TRBV18, with 14 bases fitting TRBD2. The CDR3 has 16 residues. J gave up 1 base and V 6 bases, and 4 bases lay outside the gene matches. CDR1 and CDR2 (germline): KGHSH, LQKENI.

This chain uses TRBV30 with TRBJ2-5; tentative D call: TRBD2 (6 bases). Per the germline V gene, CDR1 is GTSNPN and CDR2 is SVGIG (reference sequence). The V end lost 5 bases, the J end lost 4 bases, and 17 bases lay between the germline ends. The CDR3 runs to 14 residues. CDR3 sequence reads: CAWDHQGLGETQYF. The CDR3 DNA reads TGTGCCTGGGATCACCAGGGACTCGGAGAGACCCAGTACTTC.

This chain connects TRBV7-3 to TRBJ2-7; 10 bases map to TRBD2. CDR1 is SGHTA, CDR2 FQGTGA, per germline. This CDR3 spans 15 amino acids. Losses at the gene ends were 1 base for V and 5 bases for J; bases not matched to a gene: 5. Here the CDR3 reads CASSLRLAGVNEQYF. The CDR3 DNA reads as TGTGCCAGCAGCTTAAGGCTAGCGGGAGTCAACGAGCAGTACTTC. The full variable domain, completed using reference TRBV7-3 and TRBJ2-7, is GAGVSQTPSNKVTEKGKYVELRCDPISGHTALYWYRQSLGQGPEFLIYFQGTGAADDSGLPNDRFFAVRPEGSVSTLKIQRTERGDSAVYLCASSLRLAGVNEQYFGPGTRLTVT.

The count of this clone is one. This chain joins TRBV19 and TRBJ1-1; D remains ambiguous. The V gene's germline CDR1 is LNHDA and CDR2 SQIVND (reference sequence). Trimming took 6 bases from V and 0 from J, leaving 5 bases between them. The CDR3 runs 12 residues. The CDR3 spells CASSRMNTEAFF. The CDR3 DNA sequence: TGTGCCAGTAGCAGGATGAACACTGAAGCTTTCTTT. The entire variable domain, with the rest obtained from reference TRBV19 and TRBJ1-1, is as follows: DGGITQSPKYLFRKEGQNVTLSCEQNLNHDAMYWYRQDPGQGLRLIYYSQIVNDFQKGDIAEGYSVSREKKESFPLTVTSAQKNPTAFYLCASSRMNTEAFFGQGTRLTVV.

The genes are TRBV29-1 and TRBJ1-1; weak D call: TRBD1 (5 bases). Trimming pared 3 bases from V and 0 bases from J, leaving 8 bases between. CDR3 length: 13 amino acids. Germline values: CDR1 SQVTM, CDR2 ANQGSEA. The CDR3 loop reads CSVDTGMNTEAFF. The CDR3 nucleotides read TGCAGCGTTGACACAGGCATGAACACTGAAGCTTTCTTT.

The chain couples TRBV28 to TRBJ1-2; D unclear. The CDR3 has 14 residues. V lost 1 base and J lost 0, with 6 bases in between. Germline lookup yields CDR1 MDHEN and CDR2 SYDVKM. The CDR3 DNA follows: TGTGCCAGCAGTTTATCCAGAACTAACTATGGCTACACCTTC. It specifies CASSLSRTNYGYTF.

The chain is built from TRBV5-4 and TRBJ2-5; TRBD1 aligns across 9 bases. Trimming at V came to 2 bases and at J to 5 bases, leaving 7 bases not matched to a gene. Germline values: CDR1 SGHNT, CDR2 YYREEE (reference sequence). This CDR3 comprises 15 residues. The CDR3 DNA reads as TGTGCCAGCAGCTTAGGGGACAGGGCCTTTGAGACCCAGTACTTC. Translation: CASSLGDRAFETQYF. The full variable domain, in which reference TRBV5-4 and TRBJ2-5 provide the parts outside the CDR3, is ETGVTQSPTHLIKTRGQQVTLRCSSQSGHNTVSWYQQALGQGPQFIFQYYREEENGRGNFPPRFSGLQFPNYSSELNVNALELDDSALYLCASSLGDRAFETQYFGPGTRLLVL.

This clone was detected once. J is TRBJ1-6 and V is TRBV30; no reliable D call. The CDR3 spans 14 residues. CDR1 is GTSNPN, CDR2 SVGIG, per germline (reference sequence). The V gene lost 2 bases and the J gene lost 10 bases, with 15 bases spanning the gap. CDR3 amino acids: CAWSSLAGVSPLHF. CDR3 coding DNA: TGTGCCTGGAGTAGCCTAGCGGGAGTGTCACCCCTCCACTTT.

The J gene is TRBJ1-4, the V gene TRBV4-3; D is perhaps TRBD1 (6 bases). This CDR3 has 14 amino acids. V was shortened by 1 base and J by 7 bases, with 10 bases between the two germline ends. The germline CDR1 and CDR2 sequences are LGHNA and YSLEER. In DNA, the CDR3 is TGCGCCAGCAGCCAAGGGAACAGGGTTGAAAAACTGTTTTTT. The encoded protein is CASSQGNRVEKLFF.

The chain joins TRBV7-9 to TRBJ1-5; 10 bases fit TRBD1. The CDR3 runs 16 residues. V dropped 4 bases and J dropped 7; count of bases not matched to a gene: 10. From germline, CDR1 is SEHNR and CDR2 FQNEAQ (reference sequence). The CDR3 protein is CASSSRADRGSQPQHF. The CDR3 DNA sequence: TGTGCCAGCAGCTCAAGGGCGGACAGGGGGTCCCAGCCCCAGCATTTT.

The V gene is TRBV19, the J gene TRBJ2-2, with a possible D match to TRBD1 (6 bases). V dropped 4 bases and J dropped 4 bases, with 13 bases sitting between them. The CDR3 has 15 amino acids. Per the germline V gene, CDR1 is LNHDA and CDR2 is SQIVND (reference sequence). CDR3 in DNA: TGTGCCAGTAGTACGGCAGGGGTTCCCACCGGGGAGCTGTTTTTT. The encoded protein is CASSTAGVPTGELFF.

This clone was detected only once. The chain employs TRBV27 and TRBJ2-2, with a weak D call TRBD2 (5 bases). The CDR3 contains 17 residues. Germline assignment: CDR1 MNHEY and CDR2 SMNVEV (reference sequence). The V and J ends lost 6 bases and 0 bases respectively, with 17 bases between them. The CDR3 sequence is CASREVGLGSNTGELFF. CDR3 bases: TGTGCCAGCAGGGAGGTGGGGTTAGGGTCGAACACCGGGGAGCTGTTTTTT.

In its sample, this clone was seen once. CDR3 nucleotides: TGTGCCAGCAGGACTAGCGGGGGAGGCTCCTACGAGCAGTACTTC. Amino acids: CASRTSGGGSYEQYF. V usage is TRBV28 and J usage is TRBJ2-7, with 12 positions matching TRBD2. Trimming at V came to 6 bases and at J to 0 bases, leaving 3 bases not matched to a gene. The length of the CDR3 is 15 residues. Germline V gene data show CDR1 as MDHEN and CDR2 as SYDVKM.

The chain recombines TRBV4-3 with TRBJ2-3; TRBD2 matches at 7 bases. V gave up 1 base and J gave up 4 bases; unmatched junction bases: 11. The germline CDR1 and CDR2 sequences are LGHNA and YSLEER. CDR3 length: 17 amino acids. The CDR3, as DNA: TGCGCCAGCAGCCAAGCTCTTTCTAGCGGAACGGCAGATACGCAGTATTTT. Translating it yields CASSQALSSGTADTQYF.

On this clone itself: The junction differs from germline at one of its ends, possibly a read error. This chain joins TRBV7-7 and TRBJ1-4, with 9 positions matching TRBD1. CDR1 SSHAT and CDR2 FNYEAQ come from the germline V gene (reference sequence). The length of the CDR3 is 14 residues. The CDR3 sequence: CASSRGQGSEKLFF. The DNA of the CDR3 is TGTGCTAGCAGCCGGGGACAGGGCAGCGAAAAACTGTTTTTT.

Only one count was recorded for this clone. The V gene is TRBV5-8, the J gene TRBJ1-1; D gene uncertain. Per the germline V gene, CDR1 is SGHTS and CDR2 is YDEGEE. This CDR3 region has 13 residues. Trimming cost V 1 base and J 1 base, with 5 bases left between them. The CDR3 nucleotides read TGTGCCAGCAGCTTGAACACGAACACTGAAGCTTTCTTT. As protein: CASSLNTNTEAFF.

The V call is TRBV5-1, the J call TRBJ2-2, with TRBD2 matching 12 bases. J gave up 5 bases and V 4 bases, and 9 bases lay outside the gene matches. This CDR3 has 17 amino acids. Germline V gives CDR1 SGHRS, CDR2 YFSETQ. DNA for the CDR3: TGCGCCAGCAGCACCAGACTAGCGGGGGACACAACCGGGGAGCTGTTTTTT. The encoded protein is CASSTRLAGDTTGELFF.

There are a few counts of this clone. The CDR3 spells CASSISGAYGYTF. The CDR3 DNA reads TGTGCCAGTAGTATCTCAGGGGCCTATGGCTACACCTTC. The chain employs TRBV19 and TRBJ1-2; possible D gene TRBD1, 6 bases. Trimming cost V 3 bases and J 4 bases, with 9 bases left between them. The CDR3 runs to 13 residues. CDR1 is LNHDA, CDR2 SQIVND, per germline (reference sequence).

This chain links TRBV6-5 with TRBJ2-1; 7 bases map to TRBD2. The CDR3 runs to 15 residues. J lost 0 bases, V lost 6 bases, and 5 bases had no gene match. Germline CDR1 is MNHEY and CDR2 is SVGAGI. The CDR3 loop is CASRRRGSSYNEQFF. The DNA for the CDR3 is TGTGCCAGCAGAAGGCGGGGGAGCTCCTACAATGAGCAGTTCTTC.

This clone was seen a few times. The CDR3 coding sequence is TGTGCCAGCAGCTTCCCGAACTATGGCTACACCTTC. Translated: CASSFPNYGYTF. V is TRBV7-2 and J is TRBJ1-2; D call uncertain. With 3 bases removed from V and 2 bases from J, the gap between germline ends came to 4 bases. The CDR3 totals 12 residues. Per the germline V gene, CDR1 is SGHTA and CDR2 is FQGNSA.

The chain uses TRBV5-1 and TRBJ1-4; maybe TRBD1 (5 bases). Between the trimmed V and J ends, which lost 3 bases and 0 bases, there was a span of 15 bases. Germline assignment: CDR1 SGHRS and CDR2 YFSETQ. This CDR3 is 17 amino acids long. CDR3 in amino acids: CASSSGQTFTTNEKLFF. Here the CDR3 DNA reads TGCGCCAGCAGCTCAGGACAAACCTTCACAACTAATGAAAAACTGTTTTTT.

The chain is built from TRBV5-8 and TRBJ1-2, with D possibly TRBD1 on 5 matching bases. V was pared by 9 bases and J by 13 bases, with 25 bases between. Germline V CDR1 and CDR2: SGHTS, YDEGEE. CDR3 length: 13 amino acids. The CDR3 region is CANTLTGVSWTTF. The CDR3 DNA follows: TGTGCCAACACTCTGACGGGGGTTAGTTGGACCACCTTC. Full variable domain (rest looked up from reference TRBV5-8 and TRBJ1-2): EAGVTQSPTHLIKTRGQQATLRCSPISGHTSVYWYQQALGLGLQFLLWYDEGEERNRGNFPPRFSGRQFPNYSSELNVNALELEDSALYLCANTLTGVSWTTFGSGTRLTVV.

The V and J genes are TRBV5-1 and TRBJ2-5; D gene ambiguous. The V gene lost 0 bases and the J gene lost 2 bases, with 5 bases spanning the gap. Germline loops: CDR1 SGHRS, CDR2 YFSETQ. The CDR3 runs 13 residues. The CDR3 DNA reads as TGCGCCAGCAGCTTGGTAGTTCAAGAGACCCAGTACTTC. It translates to CASSLVVQETQYF.

The sample holds one count of this clone. V gene TRBV6-1 combines with J gene TRBJ2-2; 7 nucleotides match TRBD1. The germline CDR1 and CDR2 sequences are MNHNS and SASEGT. Trimming cost V 6 bases and J 0 bases; bases outside gene matches: 4. The CDR3 has 15 amino acids. The chain's CDR3 is CASRAGTANTGELFF. For the CDR3, the DNA is TGTGCCAGCAGAGCCGGGACAGCGAACACCGGGGAGCTGTTTTTT.

The chain links TRBV5-6 to TRBJ2-1; TRBD2 is a possible D gene (5 bases). V lost 2 bases to trimming and J lost 4 bases, with 13 bases between them. The CDR3 consists of 15 residues. CDR1 and CDR2 (germline): SGHDT, YYEEEE. This CDR3 reads CASSLLVLAYNEQFF. The CDR3 DNA is TGTGCCAGCAGCTTACTAGTTCTAGCATACAATGAGCAGTTCTTC.

This clone was seen more than once but under ten times. The chain couples TRBV6-5 to TRBJ2-7, with TRBD1 as a possible D gene (5 bases). V was trimmed by 2 bases and J by 5 bases, leaving 16 bases between them. The germline CDR1 and CDR2 sequences are MNHEY and SVGAGI. The CDR3 extends over 15 amino acids. The DNA for the CDR3 is TGTGCCAGCAGTTACCAGGACATGTCCTTGGACGAGCAGTACTTC. This gives the protein CASSYQDMSLDEQYF.

J is TRBJ2-1 and V is TRBV4-3; no clear D. The length of the CDR3 is 15 residues. CDR1 is LGHNA and CDR2 is YSLEER in the germline V gene. V was pared by 1 base and J by 0 bases, with 7 bases between. CDR3 sequence: CASSQVQSSYNEQFF. CDR3 nucleotides: TGCGCCAGCAGCCAAGTACAGAGCTCCTACAATGAGCAGTTCTTC.

V gene TRBV28 combines with J gene TRBJ2-7, with D perhaps matching TRBD2 (5 bases). Germline-derived CDR1 and CDR2 are MDHEN and SYDVKM. The V and J ends lost 5 bases and 7 bases respectively, with 12 bases between them. This CDR3 region has 12 residues. CDR3 in amino acids: CASSRGIWEQYF. As DNA, the CDR3 is TGTGCCAGCAGTCGAGGGATTTGGGAGCAGTACTTC.

V and J are TRBV4-2 and TRBJ1-3; tentative D call: TRBD1 (5 bases). CDR1 LGHNA and CDR2 YNFKEQ come from the germline V gene. The CDR3 has 15 residues. The V gene lost 2 bases and the J gene lost 0 bases, with 8 bases spanning the gap. The CDR3 reads CASSQLRVSGNTIYF. The CDR3 DNA follows: TGTGCCAGCAGCCAACTCAGGGTCTCTGGAAACACCATATATTTT.

This clone came up a few times. The chain couples TRBV6-5 to TRBJ1-5; D is unresolved. Trimming left V 4 bases short and J 4 bases short, with 8 bases between. Germline V gene sequence: CDR1 MNHEY, CDR2 SVGAGI. The CDR3 extends over 13 amino acids. CDR3 DNA sequence: TGTGCCAGCAGTTCACAGAGAAATCAGCCCCAGCATTTT. It yields the protein CASSSQRNQPQHF.